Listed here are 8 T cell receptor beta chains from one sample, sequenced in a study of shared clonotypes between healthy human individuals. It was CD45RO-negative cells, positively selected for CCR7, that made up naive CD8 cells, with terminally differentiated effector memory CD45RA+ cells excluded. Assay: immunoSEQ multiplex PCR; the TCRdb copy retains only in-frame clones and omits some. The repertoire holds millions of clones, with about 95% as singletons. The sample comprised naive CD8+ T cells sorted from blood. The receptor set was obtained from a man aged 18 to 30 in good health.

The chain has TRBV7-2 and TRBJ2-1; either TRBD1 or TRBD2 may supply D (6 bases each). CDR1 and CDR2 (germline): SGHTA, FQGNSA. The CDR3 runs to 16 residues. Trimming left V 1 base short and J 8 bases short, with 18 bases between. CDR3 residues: CASSLVLHLGGDEQFF. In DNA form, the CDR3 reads TGTGCCAGCAGCTTAGTCTTGCACCTGGGGGGCGATGAGCAGTTCTTC.

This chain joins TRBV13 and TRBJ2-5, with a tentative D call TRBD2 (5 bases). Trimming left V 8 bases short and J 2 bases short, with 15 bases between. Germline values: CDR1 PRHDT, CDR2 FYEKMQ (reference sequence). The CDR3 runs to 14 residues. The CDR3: CASWERGSQETQYF. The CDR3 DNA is TGTGCCAGCTGGGAGAGAGGCAGTCAAGAGACCCAGTACTTC.

CDR3 in amino acids: CASSYTRTGGYEQYF. The CDR3 coding sequence is TGTGCCAGCAGCTATACCAGGACAGGGGGCTACGAGCAGTACTTC. The V call is TRBV28, the J call TRBJ2-7, with TRBD1 matching over 10 bases. The CDR3 is made up of 15 amino acids. V shed 6 bases, J shed 3 bases, and the junction held 8 bases outside the gene matches. Germline V CDR1 and CDR2: MDHEN, SYDVKM. The full variable domain, rest sourced from reference TRBV28 and TRBJ2-7, is DVKVTQSSRYLVKRTGEKVFLECVQDMDHENMFWYRQDPGLGLRLIYFSYDVKMKEKGDIPEGYSVSREKKERFSLILESASTNQTSMYLCASSYTRTGGYEQYFGPGTRLTVT.

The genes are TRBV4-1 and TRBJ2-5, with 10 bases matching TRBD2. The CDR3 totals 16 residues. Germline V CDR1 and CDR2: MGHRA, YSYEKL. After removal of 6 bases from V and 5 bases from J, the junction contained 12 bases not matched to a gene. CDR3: CASRGVSGRVEETQYF. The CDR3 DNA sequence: TGCGCCAGCAGAGGGGTAAGCGGGAGGGTTGAGGAGACCCAGTACTTC.

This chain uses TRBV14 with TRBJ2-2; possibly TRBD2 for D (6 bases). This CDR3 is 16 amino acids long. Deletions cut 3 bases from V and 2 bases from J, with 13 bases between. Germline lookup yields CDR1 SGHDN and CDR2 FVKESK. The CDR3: CASSQTGGSNTGELFF. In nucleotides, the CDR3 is TGTGCCAGCAGCCAGACCGGAGGGTCTAACACCGGGGAGCTGTTTTTT.

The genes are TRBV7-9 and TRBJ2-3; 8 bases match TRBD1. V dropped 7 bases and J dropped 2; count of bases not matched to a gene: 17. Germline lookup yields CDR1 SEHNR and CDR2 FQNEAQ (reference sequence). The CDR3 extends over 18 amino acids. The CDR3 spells CASTGTGLAYGDTDTQYF. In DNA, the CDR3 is TGTGCCAGCACCGGGACAGGCCTTGCGTATGGTGACACAGATACGCAGTATTTT.

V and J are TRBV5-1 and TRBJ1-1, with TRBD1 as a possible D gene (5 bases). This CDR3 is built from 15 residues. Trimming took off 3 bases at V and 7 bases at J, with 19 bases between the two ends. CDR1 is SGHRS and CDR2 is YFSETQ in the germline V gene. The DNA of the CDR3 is TGCGCCAGCAGCTATGATGGGGGGGTTCTGGTTGAAGCTTTCTTT. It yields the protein CASSYDGGVLVEAFF.

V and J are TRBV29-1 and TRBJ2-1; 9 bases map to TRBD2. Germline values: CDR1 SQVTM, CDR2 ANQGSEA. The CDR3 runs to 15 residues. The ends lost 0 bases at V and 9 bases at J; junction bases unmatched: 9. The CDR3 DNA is TGCAGCGTTGAAGATTCGGCGGGAGGGTGGATTGAGCAGTTCTTC. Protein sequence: CSVEDSAGGWIEQFF.